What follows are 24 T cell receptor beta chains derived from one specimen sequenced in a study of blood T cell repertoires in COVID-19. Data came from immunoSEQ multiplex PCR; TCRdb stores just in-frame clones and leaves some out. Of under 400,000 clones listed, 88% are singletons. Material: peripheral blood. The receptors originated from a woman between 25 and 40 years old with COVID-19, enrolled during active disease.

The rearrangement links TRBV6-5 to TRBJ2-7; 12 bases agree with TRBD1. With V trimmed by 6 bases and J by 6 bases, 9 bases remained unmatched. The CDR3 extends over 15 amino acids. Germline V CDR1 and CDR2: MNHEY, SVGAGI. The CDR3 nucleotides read TGTGCCAGCAGGGATACCGGGACAGGGGGCGTCGAGCAGTACGTC. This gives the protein CASRDTGTGGVEQYV.

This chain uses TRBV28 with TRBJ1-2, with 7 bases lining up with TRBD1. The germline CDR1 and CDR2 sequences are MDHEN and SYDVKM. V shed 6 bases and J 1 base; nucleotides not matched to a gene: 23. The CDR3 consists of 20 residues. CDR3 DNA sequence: TGTGCCAGCAGCAGTTTGGGCCTTATGACAGGGCAGGAGTTTAACTATGGCTACACCTTC. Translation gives CASSSLGLMTGQEFNYGYTF.

CDR3 loop: CASSYQGAHEAFF. As DNA, the CDR3 is TGTGCCAGCAGCTACCAGGGGGCCCATGAAGCTTTCTTT. The genes are TRBV13 and TRBJ1-1; TRBD1 matches 8 bases. CDR3 length equals 13 residues. V trimming: 4 bases; J trimming: 7 bases; junction bases outside the gene matches: 5. Germline assignment: CDR1 PRHDT and CDR2 FYEKMQ (reference sequence). The variable domain in full, with the rest retrieved from reference TRBV13 and TRBJ1-1, is AAGVIQSPRHLIKEKRETATLKCYPIPRHDTVYWYQQGPGQDPQFLISFYEKMQSDKGSIPDRFSAQQFSDYHSELNMSSLELGDSALYFCASSYQGAHEAFFGQGTRLTVV.

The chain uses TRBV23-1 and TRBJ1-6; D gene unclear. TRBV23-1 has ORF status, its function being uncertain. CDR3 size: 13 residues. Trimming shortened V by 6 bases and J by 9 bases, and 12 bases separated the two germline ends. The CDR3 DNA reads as TGCGCCAGCAGCCAAACCGGTAGTTCACCCCTCCACTTT. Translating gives CASSQTGSSPLHF.

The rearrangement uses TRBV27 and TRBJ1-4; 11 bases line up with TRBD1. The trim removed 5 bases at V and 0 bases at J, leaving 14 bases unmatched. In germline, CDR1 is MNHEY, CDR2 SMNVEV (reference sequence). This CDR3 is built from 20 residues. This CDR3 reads CASSEKDRGPGYATNEKLFF. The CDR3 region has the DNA TGTGCCAGCAGTGAGAAGGACAGGGGGCCGGGATATGCAACTAATGAAAAACTGTTTTTT.

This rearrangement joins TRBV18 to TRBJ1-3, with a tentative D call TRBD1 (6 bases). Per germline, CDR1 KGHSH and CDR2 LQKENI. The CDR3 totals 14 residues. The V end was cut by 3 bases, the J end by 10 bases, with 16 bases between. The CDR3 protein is CASSPGGHLGTIYF. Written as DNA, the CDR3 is TGTGCCAGCTCACCCGGGGGGCACCTAGGGACCATATATTTT.

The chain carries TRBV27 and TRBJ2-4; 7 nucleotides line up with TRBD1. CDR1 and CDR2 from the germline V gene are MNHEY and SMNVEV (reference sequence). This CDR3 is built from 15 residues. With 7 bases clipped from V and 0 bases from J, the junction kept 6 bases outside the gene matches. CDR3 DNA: TGTGCCAGCACCGACAGGGCCCTAGCCAAAAACATTCAGTACTTC. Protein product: CASTDRALAKNIQYF.

Written as DNA, the CDR3 is TGCGCCAGCAGCTTGGCTAACAATGAGCAGTTCTTC. Encoded protein: CASSLANNEQFF. J is TRBJ2-1 and V is TRBV5-1; D gene uncertain. Germline lookup yields CDR1 SGHRS and CDR2 YFSETQ. Between the trimmed V and J ends, which lost 0 bases and 5 bases, there was a span of 3 bases. CDR3 length equals 12 residues.

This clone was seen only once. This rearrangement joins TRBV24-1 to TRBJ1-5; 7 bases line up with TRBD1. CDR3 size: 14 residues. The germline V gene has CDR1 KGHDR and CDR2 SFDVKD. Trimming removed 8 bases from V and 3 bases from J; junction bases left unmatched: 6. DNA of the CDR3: TGTGCCACCAACCCTGACAGGGACAATCAGCCCCAGCATTTT. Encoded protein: CATNPDRDNQPQHF.

In nucleotides, the CDR3 is TGTGCCAGCAGCCCCCGAGGGGGGGGCGTCTATGGCTACACCTTC. This gives the protein CASSPRGGGVYGYTF. The chain employs TRBV9 and TRBJ1-2, with D possibly matching TRBD1 (6 bases). V lost 4 bases and J 4 bases, leaving 17 bases between the germline ends. This CDR3 is built from 15 residues. Per the germline V gene, CDR1 is SGDLS and CDR2 is YYNGEE. Full variable domain (outside the CDR3, taken from reference TRBV9 and TRBJ1-2): DSGVTQTPKHLITATGQRVTLRCSPRSGDLSVYWYQQSLDQGLQFLIQYYNGEERAKGNILERFSAQQFPDLHSELNLSSLELGDSALYFCASSPRGGGVYGYTFGSGTRLTVV.

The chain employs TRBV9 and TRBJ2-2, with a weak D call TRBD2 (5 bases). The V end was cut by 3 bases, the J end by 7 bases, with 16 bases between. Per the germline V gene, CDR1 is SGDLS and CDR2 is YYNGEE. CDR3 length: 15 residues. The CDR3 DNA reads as TGTGCCAGCAGCGCCATATCTCGGGGAAGCGGGGAGCTGTTTTTT. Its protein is CASSAISRGSGELFF.

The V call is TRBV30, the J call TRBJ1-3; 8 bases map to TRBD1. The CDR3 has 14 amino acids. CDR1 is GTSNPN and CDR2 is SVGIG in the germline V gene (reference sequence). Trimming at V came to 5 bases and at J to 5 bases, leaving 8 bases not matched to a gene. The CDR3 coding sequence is TGTGCCTGGTTCCCGCGACAGGGGAGAAACACCATATATTTT. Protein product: CAWFPRQGRNTIYF.

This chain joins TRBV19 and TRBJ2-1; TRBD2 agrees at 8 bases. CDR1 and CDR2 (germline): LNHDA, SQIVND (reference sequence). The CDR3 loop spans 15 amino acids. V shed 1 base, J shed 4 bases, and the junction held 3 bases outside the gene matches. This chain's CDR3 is CASSIATSAYNEQFF. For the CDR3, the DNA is TGTGCCAGTAGTATAGCGACTAGCGCTTACAATGAGCAGTTCTTC.

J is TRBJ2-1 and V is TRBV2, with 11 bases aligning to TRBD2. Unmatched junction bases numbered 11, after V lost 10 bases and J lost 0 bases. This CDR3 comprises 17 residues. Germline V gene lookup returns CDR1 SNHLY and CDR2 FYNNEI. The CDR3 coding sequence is TGTGCCACCGACGAAGCACTAGCGGGGGACTCCTACAATGAGCAGTTCTTC. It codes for CATDEALAGDSYNEQFF.

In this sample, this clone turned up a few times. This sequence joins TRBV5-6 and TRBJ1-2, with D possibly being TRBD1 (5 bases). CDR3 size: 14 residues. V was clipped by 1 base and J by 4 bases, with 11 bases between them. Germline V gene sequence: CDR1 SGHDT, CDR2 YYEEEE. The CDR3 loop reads CASSLSGRGYGYTF. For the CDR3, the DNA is TGTGCCAGCAGCTTGTCAGGGAGGGGCTATGGCTACACCTTC.

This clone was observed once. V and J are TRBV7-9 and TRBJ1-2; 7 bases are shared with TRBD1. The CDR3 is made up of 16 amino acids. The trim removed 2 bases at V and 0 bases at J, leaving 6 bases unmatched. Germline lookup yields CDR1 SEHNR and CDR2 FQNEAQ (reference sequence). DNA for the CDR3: TGTGCCAGCAGCTTACCTAGGGACAGCCCTAACTATGGCTACACCTTC. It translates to CASSLPRDSPNYGYTF.

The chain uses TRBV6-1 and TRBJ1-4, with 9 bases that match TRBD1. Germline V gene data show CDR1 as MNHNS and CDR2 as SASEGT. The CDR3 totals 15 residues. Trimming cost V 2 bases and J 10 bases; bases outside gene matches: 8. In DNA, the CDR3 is TGTGCCAGCAGTGAACGGCGGACAGGGGTAGGAAAACTGTTTTTT. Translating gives CASSERRTGVGKLFF.

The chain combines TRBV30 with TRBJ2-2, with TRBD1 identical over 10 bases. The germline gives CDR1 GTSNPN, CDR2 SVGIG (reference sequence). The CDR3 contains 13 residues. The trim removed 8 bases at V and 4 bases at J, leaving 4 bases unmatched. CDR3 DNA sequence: TGTGCCGGAGGGACAGGGGTCACCGGGGAGCTGTTTTTT. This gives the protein CAGGTGVTGELFF.

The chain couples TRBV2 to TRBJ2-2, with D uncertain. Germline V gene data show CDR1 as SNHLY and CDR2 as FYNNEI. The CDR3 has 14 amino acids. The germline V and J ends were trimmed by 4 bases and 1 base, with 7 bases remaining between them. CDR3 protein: CASSGRQNTGELFF. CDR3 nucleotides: TGTGCCAGCAGTGGAAGACAGAACACCGGGGAGCTGTTTTTT.

The CDR3 DNA is TGTGCCAGCAGTGGCACAGCCTATGGCTACACCTTC. Translated, it gives CASSGTAYGYTF. The J gene is TRBJ1-2, the V gene TRBV2; D call uncertain. The ends were cut back, 4 bases at V and 4 bases at J, with 7 bases in the middle. Germline CDR1 and CDR2: SNHLY and FYNNEI. The CDR3 has 12 amino acids.

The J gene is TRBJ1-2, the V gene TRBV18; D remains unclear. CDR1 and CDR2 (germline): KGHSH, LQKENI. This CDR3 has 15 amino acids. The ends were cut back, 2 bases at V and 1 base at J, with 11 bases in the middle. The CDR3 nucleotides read TGTGCCAGCTCACCAGCCCCTTCGGTTAACTATGGCTACACCTTC. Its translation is CASSPAPSVNYGYTF. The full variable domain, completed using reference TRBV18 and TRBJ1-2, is NAGVMQNPRHLVRRRGQEARLRCSPMKGHSHVYWYRQLPEEGLKFMVYLQKENIIDESGMPKERFSAEFPKEGPSILRIQQVVRGDSAAYFCASSPAPSVNYGYTFGSGTRLTVV.

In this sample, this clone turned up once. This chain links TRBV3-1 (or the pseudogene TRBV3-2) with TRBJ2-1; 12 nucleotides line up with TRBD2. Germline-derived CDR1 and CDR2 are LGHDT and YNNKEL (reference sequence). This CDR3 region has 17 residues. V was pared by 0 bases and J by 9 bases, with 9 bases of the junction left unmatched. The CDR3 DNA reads TGTGCCAGCAGCCAAGATCGGCTAGCGGGGGGGCCAGGTGAGCAGTTCTTC. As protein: CASSQDRLAGGPGEQFF.

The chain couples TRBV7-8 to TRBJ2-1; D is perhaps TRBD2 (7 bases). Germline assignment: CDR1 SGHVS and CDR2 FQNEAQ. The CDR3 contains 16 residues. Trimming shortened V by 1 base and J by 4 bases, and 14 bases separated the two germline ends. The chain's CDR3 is CASSLVGGVLYNEQFF. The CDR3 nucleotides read TGTGCCAGCAGCTTAGTAGGGGGGGTTCTATACAATGAGCAGTTCTTC.

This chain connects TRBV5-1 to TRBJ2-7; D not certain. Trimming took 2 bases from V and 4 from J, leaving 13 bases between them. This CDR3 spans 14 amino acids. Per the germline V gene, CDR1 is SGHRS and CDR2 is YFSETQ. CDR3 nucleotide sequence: TGCGCCAGCAGCTTTGGATCTTACAGTTACGAGCAGTACTTC. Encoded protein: CASSFGSYSYEQYF. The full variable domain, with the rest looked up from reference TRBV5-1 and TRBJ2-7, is KAGVTQTPRYLIKTRGQQVTLSCSPISGHRSVSWYQQTPGQGLQFLFEYFSETQRNKGNFPGRFSGRQFSNSRSEMNVSTLELGDSALYLCASSFGSYSYEQYFGPGTRLTVT.